A single sample gave rise to the 29 T cell receptor beta chains below, sequenced in a study of CXCR3-negative and CXCR3-positive naive CD8 T cells. The TRB cDNA libraries were prepared by 5' RACE with UMI labels. TCRdb processed the 5' RACE reads again and assigns one entry to each CDR3 protein, with no DNA. The repertoire table contains some 8,700 distinct CDR3 sequences. The sequenced sample consisted of naive CXCR3- CD8+ T cells from blood. Subset reported: CD45RO-CCR7+CD27+CD95- naive CD8+ T cells lacking CXCR3 (TNR3-). The receptors come from a human donor in good health. Some clones in this sample may be carry-over from other donors' samples.

Judged by frequency, this clonotype is medium-sized (0.01 to 0.1%). The chain is built from TRBV11-2 and TRBJ2-5. CDR3 size: 14 residues. The germline gives CDR1 SGHAT, CDR2 FQNNGV. This chain's CDR3 is CASSLEVVQETQYF.

This rearrangement joins TRBV2 to TRBJ2-6; the TRBD1 assignment by TCRdb is unverifiable without DNA. CDR1 is SNHLY and CDR2 is FYNNEI in the germline V gene. The CDR3 extends over 16 amino acids. CDR3: CASSETGNSGANVLTF.

By frequency, this clonotype registers medium-sized. The chain carries TRBV23-1 and TRBJ2-7. TRBV23-1 is an open reading frame whose function is uncertain. The CDR3 is 12 amino acids. The CDR3 region is CAGAASSYEQYF.

By frequency, this clonotype registers medium-sized. The genes are TRBV4-1 and TRBJ2-7; TCRdb reports TRBD2, a call that lacks DNA to check it against. The CDR3 has 14 amino acids. Germline lookup yields CDR1 MGHRA and CDR2 YSYEKL. CDR3 sequence: CASSQEGRMYEQYF.

The chain couples TRBV6-6 to TRBJ1-2. The germline V gene has CDR1 MNHNY and CDR2 SVGAGI (reference sequence). The CDR3 consists of 11 residues. CDR3 region: CASSLGAGYTF.

The chain combines TRBV28 with TRBJ2-2; with no DNA, the TCRdb D assignment of TRBD2 cannot be verified. Germline CDR1 reads MDHEN; CDR2 reads SYDVKM. This CDR3 is 18 amino acids long. The CDR3 loop reads CASSNPERLVRRTGELFF.

By frequency, this clonotype is medium-sized. The V call is TRBV5-1, the J call TRBJ2-3; lacking DNA, the TRBD1 call made by TCRdb goes unchecked. This CDR3 has 16 amino acids. Germline-derived CDR1 and CDR2 are SGHRS and YFSETQ. CDR3 in amino acids: CASSPSTGGSTDTQYF.

This clonotype is identified as medium-sized from frequency. V is TRBV29-1 and J is TRBJ1-1. This CDR3 region has 11 residues. Germline CDR1 reads SQVTM; CDR2 reads ANQGSEA. CDR3 region: CSVDRNTEAFF.

In terms of frequency, this clonotype is medium-sized. The chain uses TRBV4-1 and TRBJ2-2; the TCRdb D gene call, TRBD1, has no DNA to confirm it. There are 16 residues in the CDR3. Germline CDR1 and CDR2: MGHRA and YSYEKL. CDR3: CASSPLGQGDTGELFF.

CDR3 sequence reads: CSVEDGSGSTESPFF. V and J are TRBV29-1 and TRBJ2-1; without DNA, the TCRdb call of TRBD2 cannot be checked. Germline V gene sequence: CDR1 SQVTM, CDR2 ANQGSEA. The CDR3 is 15 residues long.

According to its frequency, this clonotype is medium-sized. This chain uses TRBV12-5 with TRBJ1-2; the TCRdb D gene call, TRBD1, has no DNA to confirm it. CDR1 LGHNT and CDR2 FRNRAP come from the germline V gene. The CDR3 runs to 13 residues. The CDR3 reads CASGDGQVYGYTF.

The genes are TRBV19 and TRBJ1-2. CDR1 and CDR2 from the germline V gene are LNHDA and SQIVND (reference sequence). The length of the CDR3 is 11 residues. This chain's CDR3 is CASSLYYGYTF.

By frequency, this clonotype registers medium-sized (0.01 to 0.1%). The gene calls are TRBV9 and TRBJ2-5. Germline V gene data show CDR1 as SGDLS and CDR2 as YYNGEE. The CDR3 is 12 amino acids. The CDR3 region is CASSAHQETQYF.

V usage is TRBV10-3 and J usage is TRBJ2-1; no DNA is available, so the TRBD1 call from TCRdb remains unchecked. Germline CDR1 and CDR2: ENHRY and SYGVKD. The CDR3 consists of 15 residues. The CDR3 here is CAISDARGGGNEQFF.

This clonotype is deemed medium-sized by its frequency. The chain links TRBV27 to TRBJ2-7; TCRdb outputs TRBD2, but without DNA this stays unchecked. This CDR3 contains 15 residues. Per the germline V gene, CDR1 is MNHEY and CDR2 is SMNVEV (reference sequence). CDR3 region: CASSLSGTLSYEQYF.

The chain is built from TRBV27 and TRBJ1-1; TCRdb outputs TRBD1, but without DNA this stays unchecked. The CDR3 length is 14 residues. The V gene's germline CDR1 is MNHEY and CDR2 SMNVEV (reference sequence). The CDR3 here is CASSPPGAPSEAFF.

The CDR3 sequence is CATTVTGENQPQHF. V usage is TRBV15 and J usage is TRBJ1-5. The germline CDR1 and CDR2 sequences are LNHNV and YYDKDF (reference sequence). The CDR3 runs 14 residues.

The rearrangement joins TRBV29-1 to TRBJ2-5; TCRdb's D gene call, TRBD1, goes unchecked for lack of DNA. This CDR3 contains 13 residues. Germline assignment: CDR1 SQVTM and CDR2 ANQGSEA. This chain's CDR3 is CSVEGGGQKTQYF.

This chain connects TRBV7-9 to TRBJ1-2; TCRdb outputs TRBD1, but without DNA this stays unchecked. The CDR3 covers 17 residues. Per the germline V gene, CDR1 is SEHNR and CDR2 is FQNEAQ (reference sequence). The CDR3 is CASSLGLHSGTNDGYTF.

The V gene is TRBV19, the J gene TRBJ2-3. This CDR3 comprises 15 residues. Germline CDR1 LNHDA, CDR2 SQIVND (reference sequence). CDR3 loop: CASSIDPFSTDTQYF. The full variable domain, in which reference TRBV19 and TRBJ2-3 provide the parts outside the CDR3, is DGGITQSPKYLFRKEGQNVTLSCEQNLNHDAMYWYRQDPGQGLRLIYYSQIVNDFQKGDIAEGYSVSREKKESFPLTVTSAQKNPTAFYLCASSIDPFSTDTQYFGPGTRLTVL.

Measured by frequency, this clonotype is medium-sized. The rearrangement joins TRBV29-1 to TRBJ1-2; lacking DNA, the TRBD1 call made by TCRdb goes unchecked. Per germline, CDR1 SQVTM and CDR2 ANQGSEA. CDR3 length: 11 residues. The CDR3 loop reads CSVQGADGYTF.

This sequence joins TRBV29-1 and TRBJ2-5; TCRdb outputs TRBD1, but without DNA this stays unchecked. The CDR3 is 15 amino acids. Germline CDR1 is SQVTM and CDR2 is ANQGSEA. The CDR3 spells CSVVGIQGRAETQYF.

This clonotype is classed as medium-sized by frequency. V usage is TRBV28 and J usage is TRBJ2-7. Germline V lookup: CDR1 MDHEN, CDR2 SYDVKM. CDR3 length equals 12 residues. The CDR3 here is CASKTPSYEQYF.

The rearrangement links TRBV23-1 to TRBJ2-4. TRBV23-1 is an ORF, with its function uncertain. CDR3 length: 13 amino acids. The CDR3 protein is CASSRPTKNIQYF.

The chain links TRBV28 to TRBJ2-1; lacking DNA, the TRBD1 call made by TCRdb goes unchecked. Germline V CDR1 and CDR2: MDHEN, SYDVKM. The CDR3 totals 14 residues. The CDR3 reads CASSLLGQDNEQFF.

By frequency, this clonotype registers medium-sized. The rearrangement uses TRBV5-1 and TRBJ2-1. CDR1 is SGHRS and CDR2 is YFSETQ in the germline V gene. The CDR3 runs 13 residues. This CDR3 reads CASSETAAIEQFF.

The chain has TRBV5-1 and TRBJ2-6; TCRdb selects TRBD1, and the lack of DNA leaves this call unchecked. Germline V gene sequence: CDR1 SGHRS, CDR2 YFSETQ. The CDR3 runs to 19 residues. CDR3 sequence: CASSTVGTGVPMGANVLTF.

The chain couples TRBV5-8 to TRBJ2-1. CDR1 SGHTS and CDR2 YDEGEE come from the germline V gene. The CDR3 extends over 12 amino acids. CDR3: CASSLVENEQFF.

By frequency, this clonotype is medium-sized (0.01 to 0.1%). The CDR3: CSATGLAGANEQFF. J is TRBJ2-1 and V is TRBV20-1; TCRdb lists TRBD2, though no DNA is available to test this call. This CDR3 region has 14 residues. CDR1 and CDR2 from the germline V gene are DFQATT and SNEGSKA (reference sequence).